The 5 T cell receptor beta chains given below trace back to one sample, sequenced in a study of shared clonotypes between healthy human individuals (dated by TCRdb to the early 2020s). The receptor library was made with the immunoSEQ multiplex PCR assay. TCRdb's version of the immuneACCESS table is confined to in-frame rearrangements and falls short of the full clone set. An unresolved V gene accounts for under half of the shortfall where checked; the remainder is of unknown origin. The sample yields some 1 million clones; 75% were counted once. Over 1.3% of the sample goes to the ten largest clones. Sample: memory CD4+ T cells sorted from blood. Explained via the paper, the cell subset or site label denotes: CD45RA-negative fraction. These receptors all come from a man between 18 and 29 years old in good health.

V is TRBV12-5 and J is TRBJ2-5; D assignment may be TRBD1 or TRBD2 (7 bases each). This CDR3 has 17 amino acids. Germline V gives CDR1 LGHNT, CDR2 FRNRAP. V lost 2 bases and J 7 bases, leaving 23 bases between the germline ends. The CDR3 spells CASGLRFLQGGFGTQYF. The CDR3 DNA follows: TGTGCTAGTGGTTTGCGGTTCCTCCAGGGGGGGTTCGGGACCCAGTACTTC.

The chain employs TRBV2 and TRBJ2-5; D might be TRBD2 (6 bases). V was pared by 6 bases and J by 3 bases, with 20 bases between. CDR3 size: 16 residues. Germline V gene sequence: CDR1 SNHLY, CDR2 FYNNEI. The CDR3 DNA is TGTGCCAGCAGAGACGCGCCGGGACTGAAGGAAGAGACCCAGTACTTC. Translating gives CASRDAPGLKEETQYF.

The V call is TRBV9, the J call TRBJ2-3, with 9 bases aligning to TRBD2. There are 17 residues in the CDR3. With 0 bases clipped from V and 5 bases from J, the junction kept 10 bases outside the gene matches. Germline CDR1 is SGDLS and CDR2 is YYNGEE. CDR3 sequence (DNA): TGTGCCAGCAGCGTAGGTCCTGGGCGGGGGGGCATAGATACGCAGTATTTT. It translates to CASSVGPGRGGIDTQYF.

This clone has more than one count but fewer than ten. V is TRBV21-1 and J is TRBJ1-1. TRBV21-1 is noted as a pseudogene. This CDR3 comprises 12 residues. CDR3 nucleotide sequence: TGTGCCAGCAGCCCCTTGGACACTGAAGCTTTCTTT. Amino acids: CASSPLDTEAFF.

This clone has a handful of counts. The chain employs TRBV30 and TRBJ2-1, with D perhaps given as TRBD1 or TRBD2 (6 bases each). From germline, CDR1 is GTSNPN and CDR2 SVGIG (reference sequence). The germline V and J ends were trimmed by 0 bases and 1 base, with 10 bases remaining between them. The CDR3 covers 15 residues. CDR3 coding DNA: TGTGCCTGGAGTGTAAAAGGGGGGTCCTACAATGAGCAGTTCTTC. This translates into CAWSVKGGSYNEQFF. Filled out from reference TRBV30 and TRBJ2-1, the complete variable domain reads SQTIHQWPATLVQPVGSPLSLECTVEGTSNPNLYWYRQAAGRGLQLLFYSVGIGQISSEVPQNLSASRPQDRQFILSSKKLLLSDSGFYLCAWSVKGGSYNEQFFGPGTRLTVL.